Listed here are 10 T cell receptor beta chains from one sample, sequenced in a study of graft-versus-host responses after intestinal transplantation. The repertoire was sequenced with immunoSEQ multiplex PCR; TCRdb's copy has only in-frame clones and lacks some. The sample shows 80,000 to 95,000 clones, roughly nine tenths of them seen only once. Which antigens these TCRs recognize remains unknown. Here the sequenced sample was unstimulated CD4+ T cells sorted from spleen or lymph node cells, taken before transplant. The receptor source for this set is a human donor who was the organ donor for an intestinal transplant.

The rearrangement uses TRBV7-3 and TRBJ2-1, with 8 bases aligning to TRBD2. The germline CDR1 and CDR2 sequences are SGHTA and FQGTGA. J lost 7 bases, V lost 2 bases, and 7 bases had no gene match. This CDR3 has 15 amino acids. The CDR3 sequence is CASSLGGTRINEQFF. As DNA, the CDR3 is TGTGCCAGCAGCTTAGGGGGGACTAGGATAAATGAGCAGTTCTTC.

Here the CDR3 reads CASSQGGPRVTQYF. The CDR3 DNA reads as TGTGCCAGCAGCCAAGGAGGGCCCAGGGTGACCCAGTACTTC. This chain joins TRBV27 and TRBJ2-5, with TRBD2 as a possible D gene (6 bases). The V gene's germline CDR1 is MNHEY and CDR2 SMNVEV (reference sequence). CDR3 length equals 14 residues. V shed 6 bases and J shed 7 bases, with 18 bases lying between them.

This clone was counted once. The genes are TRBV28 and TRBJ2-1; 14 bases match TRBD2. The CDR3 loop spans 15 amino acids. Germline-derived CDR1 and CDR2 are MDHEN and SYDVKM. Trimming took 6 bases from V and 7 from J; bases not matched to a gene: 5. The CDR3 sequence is CASSSGTSGRNEQFF. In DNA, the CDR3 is TGTGCCAGCAGCTCCGGGACTAGCGGGAGAAATGAGCAGTTCTTC.

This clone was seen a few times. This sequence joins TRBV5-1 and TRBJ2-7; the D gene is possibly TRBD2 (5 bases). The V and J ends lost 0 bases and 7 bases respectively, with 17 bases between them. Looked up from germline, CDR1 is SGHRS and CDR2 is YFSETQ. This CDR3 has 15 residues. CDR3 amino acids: CASSLALGSHPEQYF. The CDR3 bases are TGCGCCAGCAGCTTGGCACTAGGCTCTCATCCGGAGCAGTACTTC.

CDR3 coding DNA: TGTGCCAGCTCACTTTCTGCGGGGCCCTACGAGCAGTACTTC. It translates to CASSLSAGPYEQYF. The chain couples TRBV18 to TRBJ2-7; the D gene is possibly TRBD2 (6 bases). From germline, CDR1 is KGHSH and CDR2 LQKENI. V was pared by 4 bases and J by 2 bases, with 12 bases between. The length of the CDR3 is 14 residues.

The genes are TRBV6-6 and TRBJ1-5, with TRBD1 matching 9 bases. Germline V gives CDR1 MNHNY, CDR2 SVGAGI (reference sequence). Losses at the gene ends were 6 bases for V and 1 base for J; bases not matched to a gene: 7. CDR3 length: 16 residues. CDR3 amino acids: CASRKQGARSNQPQHF. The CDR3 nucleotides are TGTGCCAGCAGGAAACAGGGGGCGCGGAGCAATCAGCCCCAGCATTTT.

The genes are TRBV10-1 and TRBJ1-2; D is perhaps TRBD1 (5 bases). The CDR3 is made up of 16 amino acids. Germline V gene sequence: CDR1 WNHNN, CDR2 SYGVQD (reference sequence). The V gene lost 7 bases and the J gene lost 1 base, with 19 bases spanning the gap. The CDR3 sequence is CASTPGGGRGNYGYTF. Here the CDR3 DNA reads TGCGCCAGCACCCCCGGCGGGGGAAGAGGTAACTATGGCTACACCTTC.

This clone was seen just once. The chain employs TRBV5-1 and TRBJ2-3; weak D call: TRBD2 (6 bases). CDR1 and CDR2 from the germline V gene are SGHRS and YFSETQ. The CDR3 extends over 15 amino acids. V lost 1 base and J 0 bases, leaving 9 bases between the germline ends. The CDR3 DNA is TGCGCCAGCAGCTTGAGCGGGCACAGCACAGATACGCAGTATTTT. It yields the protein CASSLSGHSTDTQYF.

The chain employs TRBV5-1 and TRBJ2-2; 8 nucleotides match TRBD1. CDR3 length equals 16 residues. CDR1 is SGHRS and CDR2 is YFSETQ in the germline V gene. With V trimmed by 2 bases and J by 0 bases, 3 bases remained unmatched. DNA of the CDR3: TGCGCCAGCAGCTTTCGACAGGGGTCGAACACCGGGGAGCTGTTTTTT. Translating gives CASSFRQGSNTGELFF.

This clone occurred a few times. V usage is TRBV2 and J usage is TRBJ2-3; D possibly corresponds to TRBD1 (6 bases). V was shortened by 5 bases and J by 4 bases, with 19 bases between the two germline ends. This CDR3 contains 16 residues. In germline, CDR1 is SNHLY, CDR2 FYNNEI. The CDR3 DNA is TGTGCCAGCAGTCCACACGACAGGTTGGACCCAGATACGCAGTATTTT. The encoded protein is CASSPHDRLDPDTQYF. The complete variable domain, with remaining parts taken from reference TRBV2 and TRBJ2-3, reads EPEVTQTPSHQVTQMGQEVILRCVPISNHLYFYWYRQILGQKVEFLVSFYNNEISEKSEIFDDQFSVERPDGSNFTLKIRSTKLEDSAMYFCASSPHDRLDPDTQYFGPGTRLTVL.